Below are 30 T cell receptor beta chains sequenced from a single sample in a study of blood T cell repertoires in COVID-19. This table comes from immunoSEQ multiplex PCR, and its TCRdb copy is limited to in-frame clones, with some not included. The top ten hold about 30% of the sample, which has roughly 85,000 clones, 70% to 90% seen once. Source material: peripheral blood. Receptors were obtained from a man in his forties or fifties with active or convalescent COVID-19.

The genes are TRBV30 and TRBJ2-2; weak D call: TRBD2 (5 bases). Trimming removed 3 bases at V and 2 bases at J, with 7 bases between. CDR3 length: 13 amino acids. Germline CDR1 is GTSNPN and CDR2 is SVGIG (reference sequence). CDR3 bases: TGTGCCTGGAGAGAGGGAAACACCGGGGAGCTGTTTTTT. This gives the protein CAWREGNTGELFF.

The chain combines TRBV5-1 with TRBJ1-1, with 9 bases identical to TRBD1. Germline lookup yields CDR1 SGHRS and CDR2 YFSETQ. Germline trimming cut 6 bases from V and 1 base from J; bases unmatched to any gene: 4. This CDR3 has 14 residues. Here the CDR3 reads CASTSTGGNTEAFF. The CDR3 DNA reads TGCGCCAGCACCTCGACAGGGGGGAACACTGAAGCTTTCTTT. Complete variable domain (other parts from reference TRBV5-1 and TRBJ1-1): KAGVTQTPRYLIKTRGQQVTLSCSPISGHRSVSWYQQTPGQGLQFLFEYFSETQRNKGNFPGRFSGRQFSNSRSEMNVSTLELGDSALYLCASTSTGGNTEAFFGQGTRLTVV.

This clone was counted only a few times. The genes are TRBV19 and TRBJ2-3; 9 bases are shared with TRBD2. The CDR3 extends over 15 amino acids. Germline CDR1 LNHDA, CDR2 SQIVND (reference sequence). V dropped 4 bases and J dropped 5; count of bases not matched to a gene: 7. Written as DNA, the CDR3 is TGTGCCAGTAGTAGTAGCGGGGGATCGAGAGATACGCAGTATTTT. Translated: CASSSSGGSRDTQYF.

With respect to this clone: The same CDR3 arises from other DNA sequences in this sample as well. The chain has TRBV3-1 (or the pseudogene TRBV3-2) and TRBJ1-5; no definite D call. The CDR3 covers 13 residues. The germline CDR1 and CDR2 sequences are LGHDT and YNNKEL (reference sequence). Trimming removed 0 bases from V and 4 bases from J, with 4 bases in between. CDR3 loop: CASSQDVNQPQHF. The CDR3 DNA is TGTGCCAGCAGCCAAGACGTGAATCAGCCCCAGCATTTT.

This clone was observed a handful of times. This chain connects TRBV24-1 to TRBJ1-5; D might be TRBD1 (6 bases). V was pared by 5 bases and J by 2 bases, with 9 bases between. Germline CDR1 KGHDR, CDR2 SFDVKD. This CDR3 contains 14 residues. CDR3 sequence reads: CATSARQGNQPQHF. CDR3 DNA: TGTGCCACCAGTGCCCGACAGGGCAATCAGCCCCAGCATTTT.

The gene calls are TRBV28 and TRBJ1-5; no clear D. Trimming shortened V by 7 bases and J by 0 bases, and 16 bases separated the two germline ends. This CDR3 is 16 amino acids long. The V gene's germline CDR1 is MDHEN and CDR2 SYDVKM. In DNA, the CDR3 is TGTGCCAGCATGCCTATTAGTAGCTATAGCAATCAGCCCCAGCATTTT. Translated: CASMPISSYSNQPQHF. Together with reference TRBV28 and TRBJ1-5, the CDR3 gives the full variable domain: DVKVTQSSRYLVKRTGEKVFLECVQDMDHENMFWYRQDPGLGLRLIYFSYDVKMKEKGDIPEGYSVSREKKERFSLILESASTNQTSMYLCASMPISSYSNQPQHFGDGTRLSIL.

The chain joins TRBV5-5 to TRBJ2-6, with a possible D match to TRBD2 (6 bases). Trimming left V 1 base short and J 0 bases short, with 14 bases between. CDR1 is SGHKS and CDR2 is YYEKEE in the germline V gene (reference sequence). The CDR3 has 18 amino acids. CDR3 in DNA: TGTGCCAGCAGCTTGTCCGCGCGGGACCTCTCTGGGGCCAACGTCCTGACTTTC. Its translation: CASSLSARDLSGANVLTF.

The V and J genes are TRBV11-2 and TRBJ1-4; 7 bases agree with TRBD1. This CDR3 is 16 amino acids long. CDR1 is SGHAT and CDR2 is FQNNGV in the germline V gene. V gave up 0 bases and J gave up 7 bases; unmatched junction bases: 8. CDR3 bases: TGTGCCAGCAGCTTAGATCGACAGGGCGGTACTGAAAAACTGTTTTTT. Its translation is CASSLDRQGGTEKLFF. Supplemented by reference TRBV11-2 and TRBJ1-4, the full variable domain reads EAGVAQSPRYKIIEKRQSVAFWCNPISGHATLYWYQQILGQGPKLLIQFQNNGVVDDSQLPKDRFSAERLKGVDSTLKIQPAKLEDSAVYLCASSLDRQGGTEKLFFGSGTQLSVL.

The chain links TRBV3-1 (or the pseudogene TRBV3-2) to TRBJ2-1; 7 nucleotides match TRBD2. The germline V gene has CDR1 LGHDT and CDR2 YNNKEL (reference sequence). This CDR3 region has 14 residues. The junction had 3 bases not matched to a gene; V was cut back by 1 base and J by 6 bases. The CDR3 spells CASSQARTSNEQFF. The CDR3 coding sequence is TGTGCCAGCAGCCAAGCCCGGACTAGCAATGAGCAGTTCTTC.

This clone was detected many times. The chain is built from TRBV27 and TRBJ1-6, with TRBD1 matching 8 bases. Germline loops: CDR1 MNHEY, CDR2 SMNVEV (reference sequence). The length of the CDR3 is 14 residues. V lost 6 bases, J lost 14 bases, and 12 bases stayed unmatched. The CDR3 DNA follows: TGTGCCAGCAGATCCCGGGCAGGGGGCTGGGCCCTCCACTTT. It translates to CASRSRAGGWALHF.

This clone appeared once. V is TRBV7-9 and J is TRBJ2-3; possibly TRBD1 for D (5 bases). CDR3 size: 14 residues. Trimming took off 6 bases at V and 6 bases at J, with 16 bases between the two ends. The germline CDR1 and CDR2 sequences are SEHNR and FQNEAQ (reference sequence). The CDR3 DNA is TGTGCCAGCAGTCAAGGTGACAGTGTTGATACGCAGTATTTT. It yields the protein CASSQGDSVDTQYF.

The rearrangement uses TRBV3-1 (or the pseudogene TRBV3-2) and TRBJ1-2; tentatively, D is TRBD1 (6 bases). The germline V and J ends were trimmed by 1 base and 8 bases, with 17 bases remaining between them. Germline-derived CDR1 and CDR2 are LGHDT and YNNKEL (reference sequence). The CDR3 covers 15 residues. The CDR3 sequence: CASSQVPTGSYGYTF. Here the CDR3 DNA reads TGTGCCAGCAGCCAAGTCCCTACAGGGTCGTACGGCTACACCTTC.

The rearrangement uses TRBV7-9 and TRBJ2-2, with D possibly being TRBD2 (6 bases). CDR1 is SEHNR, CDR2 FQNEAQ, per germline (reference sequence). With 2 bases removed from V and 5 bases from J, the gap between germline ends came to 18 bases. CDR3 length: 17 residues. The CDR3 protein is CASSLRSGGVGTGELFF. The CDR3 DNA is TGTGCCAGCAGCTTACGATCCGGCGGGGTTGGGACCGGGGAGCTGTTTTTT.

The CDR3 spells CASSYSTGGWDTQYF. CDR3 DNA: TGTGCCAGCAGTTACTCGACAGGGGGCTGGGATACGCAGTATTTT. This chain links TRBV6-5 with TRBJ2-3; 10 positions match TRBD1. This CDR3 spans 15 amino acids. Trimming removed 0 bases from V and 6 bases from J; junction bases left unmatched: 3. Looked up from germline, CDR1 is MNHEY and CDR2 is SVGAGI.

The sample holds one count of this clone. The chain joins TRBV18 to TRBJ2-2; D is uncertain. V was shortened by 3 bases and J by 1 base, with 15 bases between the two germline ends. Germline V lookup: CDR1 KGHSH, CDR2 LQKENI. The CDR3 length is 17 residues. The CDR3 sequence: CASSPTLSSGNTGELFF. The DNA of the CDR3 is TGTGCCAGCTCACCTACCCTTTCTTCGGGGAACACCGGGGAGCTGTTTTTT.

This rearrangement joins TRBV2 to TRBJ1-2, with unresolved D. With 4 bases removed from V and 5 bases from J, the gap between germline ends came to 14 bases. This CDR3 comprises 14 residues. The V gene's germline CDR1 is SNHLY and CDR2 FYNNEI. The CDR3 sequence is CASSVGVSNYGYTF. CDR3 bases: TGTGCCAGCAGTGTGGGAGTCTCGAATTATGGCTACACCTTC.

The chain is built from TRBV30 and TRBJ1-1; weak D call: TRBD1 (6 bases). The CDR3 extends over 14 amino acids. V lost 2 bases, J lost 2 bases, and 12 bases lay in between. CDR1 is GTSNPN and CDR2 is SVGIG in the germline V gene (reference sequence). Here the CDR3 DNA reads TGTGCCTGGAGTACTACAGGGTTCAACACTGAAGCTTTCTTT. Encoded protein: CAWSTTGFNTEAFF.

This clone occurred once. The DNA for the CDR3 is TGTGCCACCCGAGGGGGCTACGAGCAGTACTTC. Encoded protein: CATRGGYEQYF. The chain carries TRBV19 and TRBJ2-7; D might be TRBD1 (6 bases). The germline V gene has CDR1 LNHDA and CDR2 SQIVND (reference sequence). Between the trimmed V and J ends, which lost 10 bases and 3 bases, there was a span of 10 bases. The CDR3 runs to 11 residues.

V is TRBV19 and J is TRBJ1-5, with 7 bases fitting TRBD1. Germline CDR1 LNHDA, CDR2 SQIVND (reference sequence). With 6 bases clipped from V and 5 bases from J, the junction kept 7 bases outside the gene matches. The CDR3 is made up of 14 amino acids. In DNA form, the CDR3 reads TGTGCCAGTAGCTACAGGGGTCACGATCAGCCCCAGCATTTT. It encodes CASSYRGHDQPQHF. Based on the CDR3 plus reference TRBV19 and TRBJ1-5, the full variable domain is DGGITQSPKYLFRKEGQNVTLSCEQNLNHDAMYWYRQDPGQGLRLIYYSQIVNDFQKGDIAEGYSVSREKKESFPLTVTSAQKNPTAFYLCASSYRGHDQPQHFGDGTRLSIL.

This chain connects TRBV12-5 to TRBJ1-3; TRBD1 matches 9 bases. V was clipped by 2 bases and J by 4 bases; unmatched bases: 9. The CDR3 runs 17 residues. Germline CDR1 is LGHNT and CDR2 is FRNRAP. Here the CDR3 reads CASGLLWTGEGGNTIYF. DNA for the CDR3: TGTGCTAGTGGTTTGTTATGGACAGGGGAGGGGGGAAACACCATATATTTT.

This chain uses TRBV10-3 with TRBJ1-4; the D gene is possibly TRBD1 (5 bases). Germline V gene sequence: CDR1 ENHRY, CDR2 SYGVKD. The CDR3 totals 15 residues. Trimming took off 0 bases at V and 4 bases at J, with 9 bases between the two ends. In nucleotides, the CDR3 is TGTGCCATCAGTGAGTCTGACAGTCTTAATGAAAAACTGTTTTTT. It codes for CAISESDSLNEKLFF.

This clone was observed once. The gene calls are TRBV19 and TRBJ2-1; TRBD2 matches at 9 bases. This CDR3 contains 15 residues. Losses at the gene ends were 7 bases for V and 3 bases for J; bases not matched to a gene: 7. Germline V gene lookup returns CDR1 LNHDA and CDR2 SQIVND (reference sequence). Written as DNA, the CDR3 is TGTGCCAGTAACTTTATTAGCGGGAGCTACAATGAGCAGTTCTTC. This gives the protein CASNFISGSYNEQFF.

The rearrangement links TRBV9 to TRBJ2-2; D may be TRBD1 (6 bases). This CDR3 region has 15 residues. Deletions cut 0 bases from V and 6 bases from J, with 12 bases between. Germline assignment: CDR1 SGDLS and CDR2 YYNGEE. The DNA for the CDR3 is TGTGCCAGCAGCGTAGACCCCCCAGGGGCCGGGGAGCTGTTTTTT. Translating it yields CASSVDPPGAGELFF.

This sequence joins TRBV19 and TRBJ2-3, with TRBD1 identical over 8 bases. Germline CDR1 is LNHDA and CDR2 is SQIVND (reference sequence). CDR3 length: 16 residues. J gave up 3 bases and V 2 bases, and 7 bases lay outside the gene matches. This CDR3 is CASSIRTGIGTDTQYF. In nucleotides, the CDR3 is TGTGCCAGTAGTATAAGGACAGGGATAGGGACAGATACGCAGTATTTT.

This clone was recorded once. This chain joins TRBV5-8 and TRBJ1-5; D is perhaps TRBD1 (5 bases). Trimming pared 2 bases from V and 5 bases from J, leaving 11 bases between. The CDR3 consists of 14 residues. Germline loops: CDR1 SGHTS, CDR2 YDEGEE. The CDR3 nucleotides read TGTGCCAGCAGCTTAGGACAAATAGATCAGCCCCAGCATTTT. Amino acids: CASSLGQIDQPQHF.

This clone was detected only once. The genes are TRBV19 and TRBJ2-1, with TRBD1 matching 9 bases. The junction had 9 bases not matched to a gene; V was cut back by 6 bases and J by 6 bases. The CDR3 is 15 amino acids. Germline V gene sequence: CDR1 LNHDA, CDR2 SQIVND (reference sequence). CDR3 sequence: CASSRGQGVVNEQFF. Written as DNA, the CDR3 is TGTGCCAGTAGCCGGGGACAGGGTGTCGTCAATGAGCAGTTCTTC.

The chain recombines TRBV29-1 with TRBJ2-1, with a weak D call TRBD2 (5 bases). The CDR3 spans 12 residues. The germline CDR1 and CDR2 sequences are SQVTM and ANQGSEA. V lost 1 base to trimming and J lost 4 bases, with 5 bases between them. In DNA, the CDR3 is TGCAGCGTTGAAGCGGGATACAATGAGCAGTTCTTC. It translates to CSVEAGYNEQFF.

V usage is TRBV19 and J usage is TRBJ2-3, with D perhaps TRBD1 (6 bases). V was shortened by 4 bases and J by 6 bases, with 14 bases between the two germline ends. Germline V gene data show CDR1 as LNHDA and CDR2 as SQIVND (reference sequence). The CDR3 spans 14 residues. CDR3 nucleotides: TGTGCCAGTAGTACCCGACAGGCTGTCGATACGCAGTATTTT. Translating it yields CASSTRQAVDTQYF.

The rearrangement joins TRBV6-4 to TRBJ2-1, with D tentatively TRBD2 (7 bases). Germline values: CDR1 MRHNA, CDR2 SNTAGT. Trimming shortened V by 0 bases and J by 14 bases, and 14 bases separated the two germline ends. The CDR3 extends over 13 amino acids. CDR3 sequence: CASSDSKGGFKFF. In DNA, the CDR3 is TGTGCCAGCAGTGACTCAAAGGGGGGGTTTAAGTTCTTC.

The chain links TRBV15 to TRBJ2-7, with TRBD2 matching 10 bases. The length of the CDR3 is 16 residues. Germline V gene data show CDR1 as LNHNV and CDR2 as YYDKDF (reference sequence). After removal of 3 bases from V and 0 bases from J, the junction contained 5 bases not matched to a gene. The CDR3 loop reads CATSRGASGGSYEQYF. The DNA for the CDR3 is TGTGCCACCAGCAGGGGGGCTAGCGGGGGCTCCTACGAGCAGTACTTC.